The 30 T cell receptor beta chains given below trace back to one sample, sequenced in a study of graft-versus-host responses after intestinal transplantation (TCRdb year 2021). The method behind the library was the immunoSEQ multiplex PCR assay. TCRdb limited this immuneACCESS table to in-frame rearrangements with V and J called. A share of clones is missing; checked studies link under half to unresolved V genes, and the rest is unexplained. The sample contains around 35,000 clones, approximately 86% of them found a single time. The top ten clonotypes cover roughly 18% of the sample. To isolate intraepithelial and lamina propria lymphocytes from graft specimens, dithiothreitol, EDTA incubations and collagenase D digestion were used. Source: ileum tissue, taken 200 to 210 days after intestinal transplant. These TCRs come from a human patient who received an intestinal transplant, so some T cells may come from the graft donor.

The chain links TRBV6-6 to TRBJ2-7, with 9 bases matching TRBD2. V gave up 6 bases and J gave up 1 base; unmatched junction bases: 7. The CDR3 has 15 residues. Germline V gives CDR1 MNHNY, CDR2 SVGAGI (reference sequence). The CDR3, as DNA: TGTGCCAGCAGGGCTAGCGGGATCCTTTCCTACGAGCAGTACTTC. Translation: CASRASGILSYEQYF.

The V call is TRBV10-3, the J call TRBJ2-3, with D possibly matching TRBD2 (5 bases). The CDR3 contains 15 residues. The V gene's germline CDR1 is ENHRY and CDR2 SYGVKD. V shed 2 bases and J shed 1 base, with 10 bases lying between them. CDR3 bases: TGTGCCATCAGTGAGCCCCTAGCTGGCACAGATACGCAGTATTTT. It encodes CAISEPLAGTDTQYF.

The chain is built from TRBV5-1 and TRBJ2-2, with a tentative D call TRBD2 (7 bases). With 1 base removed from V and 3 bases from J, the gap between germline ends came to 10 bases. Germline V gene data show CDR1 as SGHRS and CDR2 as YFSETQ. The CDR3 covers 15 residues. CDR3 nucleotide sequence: TGCGCCAGCAGCTTGCGGGGGGCGGACACCGGGGAGCTGTTTTTT. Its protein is CASSLRGADTGELFF.

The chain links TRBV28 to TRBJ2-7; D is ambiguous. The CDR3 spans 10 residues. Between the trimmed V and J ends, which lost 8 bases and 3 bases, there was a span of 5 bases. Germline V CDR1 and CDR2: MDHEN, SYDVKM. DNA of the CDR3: TGTGCCAGCGGAAACTACGAGCAGTACTTC. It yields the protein CASGNYEQYF.

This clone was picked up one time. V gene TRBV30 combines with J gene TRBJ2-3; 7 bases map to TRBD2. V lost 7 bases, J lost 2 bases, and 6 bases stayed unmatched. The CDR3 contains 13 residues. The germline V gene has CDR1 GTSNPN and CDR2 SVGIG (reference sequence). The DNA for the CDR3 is TGTGCCTTTTCAGCGGGGTCCACAGATACGCAGTATTTT. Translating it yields CAFSAGSTDTQYF.

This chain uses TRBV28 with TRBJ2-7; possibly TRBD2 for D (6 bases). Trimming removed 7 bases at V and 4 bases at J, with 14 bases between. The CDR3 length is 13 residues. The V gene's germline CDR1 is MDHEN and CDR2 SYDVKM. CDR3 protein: CASTRDSTYEQYF. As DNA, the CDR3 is TGTGCCAGCACGAGGGACTCAACATACGAGCAGTACTTC.

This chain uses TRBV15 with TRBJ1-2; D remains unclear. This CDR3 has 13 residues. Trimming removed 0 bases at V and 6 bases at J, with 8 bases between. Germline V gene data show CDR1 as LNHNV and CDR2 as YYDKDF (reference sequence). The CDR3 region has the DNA TGTGCCACCAGCAGAGATGGCAGAGATGGCTACACCTTC. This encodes CATSRDGRDGYTF.

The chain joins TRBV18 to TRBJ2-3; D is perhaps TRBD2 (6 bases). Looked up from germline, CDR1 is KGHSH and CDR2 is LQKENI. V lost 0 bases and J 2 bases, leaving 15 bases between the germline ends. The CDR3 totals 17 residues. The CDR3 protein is CASSPPVVADDTDTQYF. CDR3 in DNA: TGTGCCAGCTCACCACCGGTAGTAGCGGATGACACAGATACGCAGTATTTT.

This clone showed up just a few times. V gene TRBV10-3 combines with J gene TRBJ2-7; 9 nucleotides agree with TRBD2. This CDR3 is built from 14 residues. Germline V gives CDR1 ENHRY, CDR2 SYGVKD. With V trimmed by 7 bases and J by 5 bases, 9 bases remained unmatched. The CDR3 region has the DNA TGTGCCATCAACCCGGGACTAGCTCCCCACGAGCAGTACTTC. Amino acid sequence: CAINPGLAPHEQYF.

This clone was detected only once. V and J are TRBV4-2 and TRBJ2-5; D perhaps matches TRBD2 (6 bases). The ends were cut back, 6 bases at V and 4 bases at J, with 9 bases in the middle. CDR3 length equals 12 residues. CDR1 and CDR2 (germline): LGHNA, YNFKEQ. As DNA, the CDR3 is TGTGCCAGCAGGCGAGCGGGAGAGACCCAGTACTTC. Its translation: CASRRAGETQYF.

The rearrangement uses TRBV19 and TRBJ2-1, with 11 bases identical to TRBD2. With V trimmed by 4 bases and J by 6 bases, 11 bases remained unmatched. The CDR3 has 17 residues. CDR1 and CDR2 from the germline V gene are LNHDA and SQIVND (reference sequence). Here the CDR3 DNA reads TGTGCCAGTAGTAATGAACTAGCGGGAGTGATTTCCAATGAGCAGTTCTTC. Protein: CASSNELAGVISNEQFF.

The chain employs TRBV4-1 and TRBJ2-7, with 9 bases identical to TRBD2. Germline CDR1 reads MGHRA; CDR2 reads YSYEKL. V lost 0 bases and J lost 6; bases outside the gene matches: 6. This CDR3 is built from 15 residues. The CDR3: CASSQDGREGGEQYF. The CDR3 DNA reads TGCGCCAGCAGCCAAGATGGGCGGGAGGGAGGCGAGCAGTACTTC.

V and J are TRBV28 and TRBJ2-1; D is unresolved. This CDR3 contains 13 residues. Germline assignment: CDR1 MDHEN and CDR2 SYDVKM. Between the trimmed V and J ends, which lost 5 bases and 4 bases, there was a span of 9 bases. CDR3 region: CASSPLWYNEQFF. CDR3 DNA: TGTGCCAGCAGTCCCTTGTGGTACAATGAGCAGTTCTTC.

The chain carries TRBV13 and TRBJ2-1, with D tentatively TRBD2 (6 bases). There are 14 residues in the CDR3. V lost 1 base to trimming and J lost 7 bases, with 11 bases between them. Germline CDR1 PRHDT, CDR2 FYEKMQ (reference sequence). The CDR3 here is CASSLAGEENEQFF. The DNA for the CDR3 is TGTGCCAGCAGCTTAGCGGGAGAGGAGAATGAGCAGTTCTTC. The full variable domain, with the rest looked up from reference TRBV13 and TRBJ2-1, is AAGVIQSPRHLIKEKRETATLKCYPIPRHDTVYWYQQGPGQDPQFLISFYEKMQSDKGSIPDRFSAQQFSDYHSELNMSSLELGDSALYFCASSLAGEENEQFFGPGTRLTVL.

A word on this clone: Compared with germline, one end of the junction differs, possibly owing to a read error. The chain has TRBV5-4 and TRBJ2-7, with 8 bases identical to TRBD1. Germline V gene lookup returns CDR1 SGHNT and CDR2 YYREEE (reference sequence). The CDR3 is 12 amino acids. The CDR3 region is CASSQGTGGVRF. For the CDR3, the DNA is TGTGCCAGCAGCCAAGGGACAGGAGGGGTCCGTTTC.

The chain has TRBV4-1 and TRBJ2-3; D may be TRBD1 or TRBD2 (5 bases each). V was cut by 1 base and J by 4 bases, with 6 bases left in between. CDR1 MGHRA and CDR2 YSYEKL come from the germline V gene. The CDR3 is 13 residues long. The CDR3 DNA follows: TGCGCCAGCAGCCAAGGGGACGCAGATACGCAGTATTTT. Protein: CASSQGDADTQYF.

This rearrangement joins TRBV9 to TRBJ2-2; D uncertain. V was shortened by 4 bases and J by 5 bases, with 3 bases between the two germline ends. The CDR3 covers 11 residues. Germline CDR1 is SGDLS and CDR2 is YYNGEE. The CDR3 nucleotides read TGTGCCAGCAGCAATACCGGGGAGCTGTTTTTT. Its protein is CASSNTGELFF.

This CDR3 is CASSPRFGGETQYF. The CDR3 bases are TGCGCCAGCAGCCCCCGGTTCGGAGGAGAGACCCAGTACTTC. The J gene is TRBJ2-5, the V gene TRBV4-1; D might be TRBD2 (5 bases). Germline assignment: CDR1 MGHRA and CDR2 YSYEKL. The CDR3 totals 14 residues. V was shortened by 4 bases and J by 4 bases, with 13 bases between the two germline ends.

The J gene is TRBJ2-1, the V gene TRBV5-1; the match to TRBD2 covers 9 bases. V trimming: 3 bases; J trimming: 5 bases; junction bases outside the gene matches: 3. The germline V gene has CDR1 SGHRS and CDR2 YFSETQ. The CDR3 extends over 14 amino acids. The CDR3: CASSSRTSDNEQFF. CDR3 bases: TGCGCCAGCAGCTCAAGGACTAGCGACAATGAGCAGTTCTTC.

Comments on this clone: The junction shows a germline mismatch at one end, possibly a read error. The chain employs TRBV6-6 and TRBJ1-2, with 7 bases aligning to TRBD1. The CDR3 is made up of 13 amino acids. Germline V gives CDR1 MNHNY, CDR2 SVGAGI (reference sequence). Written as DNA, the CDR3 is TGTGCCAGCAGGGGACAGTTGAACTCTGGCTACACCTTC. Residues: CASRGQLNSGYTF.

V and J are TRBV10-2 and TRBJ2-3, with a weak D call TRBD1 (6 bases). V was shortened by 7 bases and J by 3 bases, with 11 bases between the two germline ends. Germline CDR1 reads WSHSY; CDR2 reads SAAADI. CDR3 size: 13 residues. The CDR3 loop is CASTLQGTDTQYF. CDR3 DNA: TGCGCCAGCACTCTACAGGGAACAGATACGCAGTATTTT.

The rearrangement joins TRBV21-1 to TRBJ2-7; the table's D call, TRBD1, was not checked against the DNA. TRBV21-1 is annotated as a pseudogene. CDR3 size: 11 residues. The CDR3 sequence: CASMDQGGQYF. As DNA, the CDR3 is TGTGCCAGCATGGACCAGGGGGGGCAGTACTTC.

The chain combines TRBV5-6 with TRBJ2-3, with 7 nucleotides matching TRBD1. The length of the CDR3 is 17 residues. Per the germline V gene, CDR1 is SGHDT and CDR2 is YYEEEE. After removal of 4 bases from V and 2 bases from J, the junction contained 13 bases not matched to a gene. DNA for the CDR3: TGTGCCAGCAGCCCTTTCCCCTGGGACAGCCCCACAGATACGCAGTATTTT. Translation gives CASSPFPWDSPTDTQYF.

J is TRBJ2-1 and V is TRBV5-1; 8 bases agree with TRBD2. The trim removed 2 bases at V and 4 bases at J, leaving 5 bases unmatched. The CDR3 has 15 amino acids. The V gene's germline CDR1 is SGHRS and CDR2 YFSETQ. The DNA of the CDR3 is TGCGCCAGCAGCTTCACGGGGGGGCGGTACAATGAGCAGTTCTTC. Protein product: CASSFTGGRYNEQFF.

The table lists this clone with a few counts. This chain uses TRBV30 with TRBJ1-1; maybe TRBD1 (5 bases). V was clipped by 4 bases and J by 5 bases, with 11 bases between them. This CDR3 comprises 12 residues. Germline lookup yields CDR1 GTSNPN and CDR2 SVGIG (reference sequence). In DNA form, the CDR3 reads TGTGCCTGGATCCCCAGGGCGACTGAAGCTTTCTTT. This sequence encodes CAWIPRATEAFF.

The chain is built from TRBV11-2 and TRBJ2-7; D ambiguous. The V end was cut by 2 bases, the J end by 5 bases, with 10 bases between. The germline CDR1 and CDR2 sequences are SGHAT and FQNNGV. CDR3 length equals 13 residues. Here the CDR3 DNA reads TGTGCCAGCAGCTTATCGCGCGCCGACGAGCAGTACTTC. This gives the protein CASSLSRADEQYF.

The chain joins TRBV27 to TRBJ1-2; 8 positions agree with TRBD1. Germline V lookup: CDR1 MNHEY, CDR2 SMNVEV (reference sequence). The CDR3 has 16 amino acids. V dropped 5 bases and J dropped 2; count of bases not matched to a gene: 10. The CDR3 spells CASSPRQGTFNYGYTF. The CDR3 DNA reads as TGTGCCAGCAGTCCCCGACAGGGGACCTTCAACTATGGCTACACCTTC.

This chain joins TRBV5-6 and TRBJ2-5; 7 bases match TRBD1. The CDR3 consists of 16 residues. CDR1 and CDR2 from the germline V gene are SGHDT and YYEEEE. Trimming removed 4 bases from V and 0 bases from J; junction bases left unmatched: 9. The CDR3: CASSQQGLGYQETQYF. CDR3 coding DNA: TGTGCCAGCAGCCAACAGGGGTTGGGGTACCAAGAGACCCAGTACTTC.

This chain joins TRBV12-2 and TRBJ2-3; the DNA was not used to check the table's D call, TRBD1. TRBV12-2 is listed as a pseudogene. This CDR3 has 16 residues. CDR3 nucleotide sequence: TGTGCAAGTCGCTTAGGGGGACAGCCATCCACAGATACGCAGTATTTT. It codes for CASRLGGQPSTDTQYF.

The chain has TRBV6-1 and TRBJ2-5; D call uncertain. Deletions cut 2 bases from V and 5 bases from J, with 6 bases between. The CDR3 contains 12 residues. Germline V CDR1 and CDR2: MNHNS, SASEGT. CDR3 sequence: CASSELYETQYF. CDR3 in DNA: TGTGCCAGCAGTGAATTATACGAGACCCAGTACTTC.